This passage covers 8 T cell receptor beta chains from one sample sequenced in a study of blood T cell repertoires in COVID-19. Data came from immunoSEQ multiplex PCR; TCRdb stores just in-frame clones and leaves some out. The table includes fewer than 250,000 clones, roughly 90% detected once. The sample comprised PBMCs or T cells enriched from blood (not recorded which). The receptors derive from a woman aged 25 to 39 with acute COVID-19.

The chain couples TRBV5-1 to TRBJ2-7; D perhaps matches TRBD2 (5 bases). The germline CDR1 and CDR2 sequences are SGHRS and YFSETQ. The CDR3 covers 13 residues. Trimming stripped 5 bases from V and 3 bases from J, with 12 bases between. As DNA, the CDR3 is TGCGCCAGCAGGGAGGTGGGCGGCTACGAGCAGTACTTC. It encodes CASREVGGYEQYF. The complete variable domain, with remaining parts taken from reference TRBV5-1 and TRBJ2-7, reads KAGVTQTPRYLIKTRGQQVTLSCSPISGHRSVSWYQQTPGQGLQFLFEYFSETQRNKGNFPGRFSGRQFSNSRSEMNVSTLELGDSALYLCASREVGGYEQYFGPGTRLTVT.

The chain employs TRBV13 and TRBJ2-1; 9 nucleotides align to TRBD1. Germline loops: CDR1 PRHDT, CDR2 FYEKMQ (reference sequence). V lost 5 bases to trimming and J lost 7 bases; unmatched junction nucleotides: 9. The CDR3 totals 15 residues. The CDR3 nucleotides are TGTGCCAGCAGCGACCTGACAGGGGGGTTAAATGAGCAGTTCTTC. Translating gives CASSDLTGGLNEQFF.

The chain carries TRBV4-3 and TRBJ2-1; 10 nucleotides align to TRBD2. CDR1 and CDR2 from the germline V gene are LGHNA and YSLEER. This CDR3 spans 16 amino acids. Losses at the gene ends were 6 bases for V and 5 bases for J; bases not matched to a gene: 10. The CDR3 sequence is CASRQYIAGGDNEQFF. CDR3 bases: TGCGCCAGCAGACAATACATAGCGGGGGGAGACAATGAGCAGTTCTTC.

The chain has TRBV18 and TRBJ1-2; D is uncertain. V was shortened by 2 bases and J by 4 bases, with 11 bases between the two germline ends. The length of the CDR3 is 14 residues. Per germline, CDR1 KGHSH and CDR2 LQKENI. This chain's CDR3 is CASSPSQSLYGYTF. The DNA of the CDR3 is TGTGCCAGCTCACCAAGCCAATCCCTCTATGGCTACACCTTC.

The gene calls are TRBV15 and TRBJ2-7; D may be TRBD2 (5 bases). The CDR3 sequence is 14 residues long. Germline CDR1 is LNHNV and CDR2 is YYDKDF (reference sequence). V was shortened by 3 bases and J by 0 bases, with 9 bases between the two germline ends. CDR3 residues: CATSRDSLSYEQYF. The DNA of the CDR3 is TGTGCCACCAGCAGGGACTCACTCTCCTACGAGCAGTACTTC.

The rearrangement joins TRBV6-5 to TRBJ2-5, with 8 bases matching TRBD1. V shed 6 bases and J 2 bases; nucleotides not matched to a gene: 5. CDR1 is MNHEY and CDR2 is SVGAGI in the germline V gene. The length of the CDR3 is 14 residues. CDR3 coding DNA: TGTGCCAGCAGCTATGGGACAGGACAAGAGACCCAGTACTTC. Translation: CASSYGTGQETQYF.

The chain is built from TRBV7-9 and TRBJ2-7, with D possibly being TRBD1 (5 bases). Germline V lookup: CDR1 SEHNR, CDR2 FQNEAQ (reference sequence). This CDR3 spans 14 amino acids. Trimming removed 1 base at V and 5 bases at J, with 12 bases between. In nucleotides, the CDR3 is TGTGCCAGCAGCTTAGACCAGGGCGGCGACGAGCAGTACTTC. It is translated as CASSLDQGGDEQYF.

The rearrangement joins TRBV2 to TRBJ2-5, with D unclear. This CDR3 is built from 13 residues. Germline V gene sequence: CDR1 SNHLY, CDR2 FYNNEI. The V end lost 1 base, the J end lost 2 bases, and 5 bases lay between the germline ends. CDR3: CASSEVRQETQYF. CDR3 sequence (DNA): TGTGCCAGCAGTGAAGTTCGGCAAGAGACCCAGTACTTC.